This T cell receptor (beta chain) emerged from a study of long-term antiretroviral therapy in people with HIV. General study results and limits: Compared with controls, HIV repertoires showed narrower CDR3 length ranges. Clonotypes expanded prior to ART showed repertoire dominance at all sampled time points.

The CDR3 is 11 amino acids. V shed 2 bases and J shed 8 bases, with 9 bases lying between them. Per the germline V gene, CDR1 is SQVTM and CDR2 is ANQGSEA. It was version v3.0 of the immunoSEQ assay that was run at survey level. The repertoire was sequenced with immunoSEQ multiplex PCR; TCRdb's copy has only in-frame clones and lacks some. The table has about 20,000 clones, around 93% seen once. Note on this clone: Antigen: not known.

The source of this sequence is a woman between 45 and 60 years old with HIV. J is TRBJ1-2 and V is TRBV29-1; D call uncertain. The source material was unsorted PBMCs, sampled 4.4 years after starting antiretroviral therapy. This CDR3 reads CSVELREGYTF. For the CDR3, the DNA is TGCAGCGTTGAACTCCGGGAGGGCTACACCTTC.